The clone carrying this TCR beta chain was counted between two and nine times. This record belongs to a study of shared clonotypes between healthy human individuals. An assay was performed, and its level was deep. Data came from immunoSEQ multiplex PCR; TCRdb stores just in-frame clones and leaves some out. The sample carries roughly 1 million clones, around 76% recorded once. Trimming removed 5 bases at V and 5 bases at J, with 15 bases between. The CDR3 has 15 amino acids. The germline V gene has CDR1 SGHTA and CDR2 FQGNSA. The clonotype comes from a man in his late teens or twenties in good health. The chain has TRBV7-2 and TRBJ2-2, with a weak D call TRBD2 (6 bases). Sequenced input: memory CD4+ T cells sorted from blood. Subset: CD45RA-negative fraction. The CDR3 spells CASSATGLLTGELFF. The CDR3 coding sequence is TGTGCCAGCAGCGCGACGGGACTTCTTACCGGGGAGCTGTTTTTT.